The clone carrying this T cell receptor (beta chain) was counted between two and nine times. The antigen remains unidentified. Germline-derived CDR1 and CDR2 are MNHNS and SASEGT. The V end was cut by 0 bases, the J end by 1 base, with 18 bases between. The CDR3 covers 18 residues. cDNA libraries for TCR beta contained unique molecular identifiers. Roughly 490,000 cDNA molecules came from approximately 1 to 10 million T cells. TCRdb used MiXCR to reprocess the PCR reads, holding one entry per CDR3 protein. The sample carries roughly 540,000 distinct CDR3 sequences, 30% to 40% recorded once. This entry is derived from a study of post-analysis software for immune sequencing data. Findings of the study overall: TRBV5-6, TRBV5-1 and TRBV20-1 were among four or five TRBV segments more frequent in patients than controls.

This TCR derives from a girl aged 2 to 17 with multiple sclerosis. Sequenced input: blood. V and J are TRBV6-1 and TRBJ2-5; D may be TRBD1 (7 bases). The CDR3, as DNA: TGTGCCAGCAGTGAAGCGGGACAGAGGGGGGCTCTCCAAGAGACCCAGTACTTC. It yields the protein CASSEAGQRGALQETQYF.